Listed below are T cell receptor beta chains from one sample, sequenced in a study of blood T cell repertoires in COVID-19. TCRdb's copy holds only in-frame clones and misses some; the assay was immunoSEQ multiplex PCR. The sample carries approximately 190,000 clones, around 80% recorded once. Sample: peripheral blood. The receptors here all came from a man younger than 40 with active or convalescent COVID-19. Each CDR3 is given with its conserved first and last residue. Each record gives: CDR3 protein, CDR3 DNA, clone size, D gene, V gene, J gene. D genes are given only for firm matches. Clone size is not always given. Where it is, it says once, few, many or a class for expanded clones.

CASSQDRQRGGVTDTQYF	TGTGCCAGCAGCCAAGATCGGCAGCGGGGGGGCGTCACAGATACGCAGTATTTT	-	TRBD2	TRBV3-1/TRBV3-2	TRBJ2-3
CASSNYHPGTGESYEQYF	TGTGCCAGCAGCAATTACCATCCCGGGACAGGGGAATCCTACGAGCAGTACTTC	-	TRBD1	TRBV7-2	TRBJ2-7
CASSQVQGRTYGYTF	TGTGCCAGCAGCCAAGTTCAGGGGCGGACCTATGGCTACACCTTC	-	-	TRBV14	TRBJ1-2
CASSSGRAGTEAFF	TGTGCCAGCAGTTCCGGTAGGGCGGGCACTGAAGCTTTCTTT	-	-	TRBV6-5	TRBJ1-1
CASSGTGGQGYTF	TGTGCCAGCAGTGGGACAGGGGGGCAAGGCTACACCTTC	-	TRBD1	TRBV2	TRBJ1-2
CASSFSNYGYTF	TGTGCCAGCAGTTTCTCTAACTATGGCTACACCTTC	once	-	TRBV27	TRBJ1-2
CASRSTSGRAGFF	TGTGCCAGCAGGAGTACTAGCGGGAGGGCCGGGTTCTTC	-	TRBD2	TRBV12-3/TRBV12-4	TRBJ2-1
CASSLTESYNEQFF	TGCGCCAGCAGCCTGACGGAGTCCTACAATGAGCAGTTCTTC	-	-	TRBV4-1	TRBJ2-1
CSVDFRESEQFF	TGCAGCGTTGACTTTCGGGAAAGTGAGCAGTTCTTC	once	-	TRBV29-1	TRBJ2-1
CASLGDRGMNYGYTF	TGTGCCTCCTTGGGGGACAGGGGTATGAACTATGGCTACACCTTC	once	TRBD1	TRBV30	TRBJ1-2
CASSAPTSNTEAFF	TGTGCCAGCAGCGCCCCGACATCGAACACTGAAGCTTTCTTT	-	-	TRBV9	TRBJ1-1
CASEGLVNTGELFF	TGTGCCAGCGAGGGACTAGTGAACACCGGGGAGCTGTTTTTT	-	TRBD2	TRBV7-6	TRBJ2-2
CASSGGDPNTGELFF	TGTGCCAGCAGCGGGGGGGACCCTAACACCGGGGAGCTGTTTTTT	-	TRBD2	TRBV7-6	TRBJ2-2
CASSLPGTGGRTEAFF	TGCGCCAGCAGCTTACCCGGGACAGGGGGTAGGACTGAAGCTTTCTTT	-	TRBD1	TRBV5-1	TRBJ1-1
CASGRGGWQYF	TGTGCCAGCGGCAGAGGGGGCTGGCAGTATTTT	-	TRBD1	TRBV6-6	TRBJ2-3
CASSPTHTRTGELFF	TGCGCCAGCAGCCCGACCCATACGCGGACCGGGGAGCTGTTTTTT	few	-	TRBV4-1	TRBJ2-2
CASSHDGDLISPLHF	TGTGCCAGCAGCCATGACGGAGATCTAATATCACCCCTCCACTTT	-	-	TRBV6-5	TRBJ1-6
CASSLVGQVSGNTIYF	TGTGCCAGCAGCTTAGTGGGGCAGGTCTCTGGAAACACCATATATTTT	-	-	TRBV11-2	TRBJ1-3
CASSQEGASRYNEQFF	TGCGCCAGCAGCCAAGAAGGAGCTAGCAGATACAATGAGCAGTTCTTC	-	-	TRBV4-1	TRBJ2-1
CASSKGWGEAFF	TGTGCCAGCAGTAAGGGGTGGGGTGAAGCTTTCTTT	-	-	TRBV25-1	TRBJ1-1
CASSYSLQGLEGYTF	TGTGCCAGCAGTTATTCTCTCCAGGGGTTAGAGGGCTACACCTTC	-	-	TRBV6-5	TRBJ1-2
CASSLLAGEKRTQYF	TGTGCCAGCAGCTTACTAGCGGGGGAGAAGAGAACCCAGTACTTC	-	TRBD2	TRBV5-4	TRBJ2-5